This T cell receptor beta chain was sequenced in a study of cytomegalovirus exposure and HLA in healthy donors. Study at large: Unique TCRs numbering around 80 million, obtained from HLA-typed donors, made up an early data release. Falling in the Caucasian-associated ancestry cluster were 80% to 85% of some 400 genotyped donors.

V shed 6 bases and J 5 bases; nucleotides not matched to a gene: 6. CDR1 and CDR2 (germline): SNHLY, FYNNEI. This CDR3 region has 15 residues. Primers for the PCR totalled 60 Vbeta and 13 Jbeta. TCRdb's copy holds only in-frame clones and misses some; the assay was immunoSEQ multiplex PCR. There are about 270,000 clones in the sample; 80% to 90% occur only once, and roughly 4% lies in the top ten. The specimen was PBMCs. The source is a man aged 35 to 55 in good health and CMV-seropositive. The chain couples TRBV2 to TRBJ2-2; 10 nucleotides agree with TRBD2. The CDR3 DNA reads as TGTGCCAGCAGCACTAGCGGGAAACGGACCGGGGAGCTGTTTTTT. Its protein is CASSTSGKRTGELFF.